The source of this T cell receptor beta chain is a study of T cells expressing NK-cell markers. Across the study: Most of the eight sequenced donors tested HCMV-seropositive; one tested seronegative. Study findings and constraints: For a handful of donors, these clonotypes were likewise the leading ones in the CD3+CD56-NKG2C+ fraction.

The CDR3 loop spans 14 amino acids. No DNA is given; TCRdb re-called the 5' RACE reads and lists each CDR3 protein once. This sample contains roughly 390,000 distinct CDR3 sequences. As to this clonotype: Antigen: not known.

The TCR was taken from a woman in her forties or fifties in good health. The chain has TRBV12-3 or TRBV12-4 and TRBJ2-1; TCRdb names TRBD2, which stays unverified in the absence of DNA. Sequenced material: blood T cells: a sorted CD56 or NKG2C T cell subset, CD4+ or CD8+ T cells, or bulk PBMC T cells (not recorded which). CDR3 amino acids: CASSLDGRFSEQFF.